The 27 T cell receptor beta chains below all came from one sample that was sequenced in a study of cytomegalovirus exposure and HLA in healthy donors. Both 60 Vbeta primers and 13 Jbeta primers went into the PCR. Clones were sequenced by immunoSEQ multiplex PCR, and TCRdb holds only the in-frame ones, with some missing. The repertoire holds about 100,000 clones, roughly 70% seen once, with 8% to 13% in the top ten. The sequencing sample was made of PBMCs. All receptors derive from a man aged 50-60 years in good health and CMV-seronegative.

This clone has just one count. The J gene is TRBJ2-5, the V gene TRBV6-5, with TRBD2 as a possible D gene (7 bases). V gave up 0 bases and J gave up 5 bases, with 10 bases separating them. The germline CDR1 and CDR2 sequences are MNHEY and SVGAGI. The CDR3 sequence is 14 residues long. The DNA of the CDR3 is TGTGCCAGCAGTTACTCGCGGGGGCTGGAGACCCAGTACTTC. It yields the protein CASSYSRGLETQYF.

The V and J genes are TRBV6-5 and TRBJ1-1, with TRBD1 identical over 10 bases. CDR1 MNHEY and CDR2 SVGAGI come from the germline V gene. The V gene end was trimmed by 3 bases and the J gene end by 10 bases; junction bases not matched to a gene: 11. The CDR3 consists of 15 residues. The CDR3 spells CASSYSTGGAVRAFF. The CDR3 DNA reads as TGTGCCAGCAGTTATTCGACAGGGGGCGCGGTCAGAGCTTTCTTT.

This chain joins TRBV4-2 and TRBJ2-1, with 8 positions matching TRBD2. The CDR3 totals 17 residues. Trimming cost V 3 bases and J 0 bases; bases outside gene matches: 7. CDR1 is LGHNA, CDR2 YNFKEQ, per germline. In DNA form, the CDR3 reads TGTGCCAGCAGCCACGTACTAGCGGTCGACTCCTACAATGAGCAGTTCTTC. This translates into CASSHVLAVDSYNEQFF.

CDR3 loop: CASVGGFGTDTQYF. The CDR3 DNA sequence: TGTGCCAGCGTAGGGGGTTTCGGCACAGATACGCAGTATTTT. V gene TRBV6-6 combines with J gene TRBJ2-3; possible D gene TRBD1, 6 bases. Germline loops: CDR1 MNHNY, CDR2 SVGAGI (reference sequence). The CDR3 runs to 14 residues. V lost 8 bases to trimming and J lost 1 base, with 13 bases between them.

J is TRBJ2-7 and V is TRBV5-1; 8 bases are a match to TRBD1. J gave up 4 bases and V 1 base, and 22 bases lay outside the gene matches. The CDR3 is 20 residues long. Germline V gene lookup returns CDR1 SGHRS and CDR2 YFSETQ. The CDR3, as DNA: TGCGCCAGCAGCTTGTCTAACGGCCCCGGGTCGGGACAGGACTGGTACGAGCAGTACTTC. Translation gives CASSLSNGPGSGQDWYEQYF.

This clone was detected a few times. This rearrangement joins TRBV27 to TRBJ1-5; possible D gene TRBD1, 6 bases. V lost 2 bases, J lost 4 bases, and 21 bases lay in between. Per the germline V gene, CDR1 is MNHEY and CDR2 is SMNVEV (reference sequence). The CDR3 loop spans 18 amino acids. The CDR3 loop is CASSLAGAAKGSNQPQHF. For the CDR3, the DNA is TGTGCCAGCAGTTTAGCAGGGGCAGCCAAGGGGTCTAATCAGCCCCAGCATTTT.

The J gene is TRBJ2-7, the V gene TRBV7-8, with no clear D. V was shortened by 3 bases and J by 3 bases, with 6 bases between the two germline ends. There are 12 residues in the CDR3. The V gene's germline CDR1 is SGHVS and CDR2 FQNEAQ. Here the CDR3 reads CASSLGSYEQYF. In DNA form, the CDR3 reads TGTGCCAGCAGCTTGGGCAGCTACGAGCAGTACTTC.

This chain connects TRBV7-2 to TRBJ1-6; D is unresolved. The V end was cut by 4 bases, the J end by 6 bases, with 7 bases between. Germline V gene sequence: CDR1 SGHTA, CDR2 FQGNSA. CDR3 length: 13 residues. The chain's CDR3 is CASSSWANSPLHF. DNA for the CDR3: TGTGCCAGCAGCTCCTGGGCTAATTCACCCCTCCACTTT. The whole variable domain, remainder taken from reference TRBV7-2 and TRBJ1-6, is GAGVSQSPSNKVTEKGKDVELRCDPISGHTALYWYRQSLGQGLEFLIYFQGNSAPDKSGLPSDRFSAERTGGSVSTLTIQRTQQEDSAVYLCASSSWANSPLHFGNGTRLTVT.

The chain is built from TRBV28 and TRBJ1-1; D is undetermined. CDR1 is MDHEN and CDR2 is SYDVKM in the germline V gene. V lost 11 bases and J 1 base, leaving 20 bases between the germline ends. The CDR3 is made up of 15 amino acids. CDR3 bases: TGTGCCTCAATAGCGCAAGGTCCAGGGAACACTGAAGCTTTCTTT. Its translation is CASIAQGPGNTEAFF.

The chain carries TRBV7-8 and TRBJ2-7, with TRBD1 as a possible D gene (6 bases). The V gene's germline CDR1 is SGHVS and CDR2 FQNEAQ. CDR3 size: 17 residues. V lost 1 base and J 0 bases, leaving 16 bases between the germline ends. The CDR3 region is CASSLDFVRGYSYEQYF. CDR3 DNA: TGTGCCAGCAGCTTAGACTTTGTTAGGGGGTACTCCTACGAGCAGTACTTC. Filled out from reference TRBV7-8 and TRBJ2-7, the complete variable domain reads GAGVSQSPRYKVAKRGQDVALRCDPISGHVSLFWYQQALGQGPEFLTYFQNEAQLDKSGLPSDRFFAERPEGSVSTLKIQRTQQEDSAVYLCASSLDFVRGYSYEQYFGPGTRLTVT.

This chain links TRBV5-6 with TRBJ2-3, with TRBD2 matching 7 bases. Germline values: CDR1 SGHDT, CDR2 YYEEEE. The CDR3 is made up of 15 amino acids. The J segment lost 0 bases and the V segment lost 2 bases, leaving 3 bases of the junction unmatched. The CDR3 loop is CASSLGAGSTDTQYF. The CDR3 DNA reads TGTGCCAGCAGCTTAGGAGCGGGGAGCACAGATACGCAGTATTTT. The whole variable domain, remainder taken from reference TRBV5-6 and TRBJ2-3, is DAGVTQSPTHLIKTRGQQVTLRCSPKSGHDTVSWYQQALGQGPQFIFQYYEEEERQRGNFPDRFSGHQFPNYSSELNVNALLLGDSALYLCASSLGAGSTDTQYFGPGTRLTVL.

In nucleotides, the CDR3 is TGCGCCAGCAGCCAAGATAACAGGGTCTATGGCTACACCTTC. Its translation: CASSQDNRVYGYTF. The chain recombines TRBV4-1 with TRBJ1-2; weak D call: TRBD1 (6 bases). CDR1 and CDR2 (germline): MGHRA, YSYEKL. CDR3 length equals 14 residues. Trimming left V 0 bases short and J 4 bases short, with 9 bases between.

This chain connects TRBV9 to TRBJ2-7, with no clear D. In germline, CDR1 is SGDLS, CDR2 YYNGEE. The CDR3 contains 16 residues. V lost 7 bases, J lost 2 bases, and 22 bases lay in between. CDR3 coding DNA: TGTGCCAGCGCCCCCTTTCCGGGTCCGTCCACCTACGAGCAGTACTTC. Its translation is CASAPFPGPSTYEQYF. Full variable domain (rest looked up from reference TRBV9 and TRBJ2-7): DSGVTQTPKHLITATGQRVTLRCSPRSGDLSVYWYQQSLDQGLQFLIQYYNGEERAKGNILERFSAQQFPDLHSELNLSSLELGDSALYFCASAPFPGPSTYEQYFGPGTRLTVT.

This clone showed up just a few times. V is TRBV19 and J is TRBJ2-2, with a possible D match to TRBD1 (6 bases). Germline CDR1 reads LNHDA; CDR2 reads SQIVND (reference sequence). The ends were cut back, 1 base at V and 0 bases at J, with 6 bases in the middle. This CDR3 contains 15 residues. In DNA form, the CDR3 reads TGTGCCAGTAGTATAGGGACAGCGAACACCGGGGAGCTGTTTTTT. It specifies CASSIGTANTGELFF. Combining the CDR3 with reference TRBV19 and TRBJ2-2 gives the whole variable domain DGGITQSPKYLFRKEGQNVTLSCEQNLNHDAMYWYRQDPGQGLRLIYYSQIVNDFQKGDIAEGYSVSREKKESFPLTVTSAQKNPTAFYLCASSIGTANTGELFFGEGSRLTVL.

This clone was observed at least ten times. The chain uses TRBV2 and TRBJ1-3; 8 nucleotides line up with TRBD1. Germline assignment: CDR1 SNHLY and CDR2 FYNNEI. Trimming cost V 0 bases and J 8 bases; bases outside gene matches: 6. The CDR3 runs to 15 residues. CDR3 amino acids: CASSEAQGAEDTIYF. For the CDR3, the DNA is TGTGCCAGCAGTGAAGCGCAGGGGGCGGAGGACACCATATATTTT.

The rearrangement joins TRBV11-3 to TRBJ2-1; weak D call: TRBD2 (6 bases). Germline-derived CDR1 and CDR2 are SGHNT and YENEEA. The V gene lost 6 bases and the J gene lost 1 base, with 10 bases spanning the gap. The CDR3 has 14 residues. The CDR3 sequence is CASRSGGSYNEQFF. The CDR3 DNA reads TGTGCCAGCAGGTCCGGGGGATCCTACAATGAGCAGTTCTTC.

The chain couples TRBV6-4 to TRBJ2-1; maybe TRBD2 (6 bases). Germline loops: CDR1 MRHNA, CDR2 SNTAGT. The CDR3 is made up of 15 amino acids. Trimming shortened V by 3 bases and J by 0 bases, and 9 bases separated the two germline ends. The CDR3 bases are TGTGCCAGCAGTGAAGCGGGCGGCTCCTACAATGAGCAGTTCTTC. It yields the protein CASSEAGGSYNEQFF.

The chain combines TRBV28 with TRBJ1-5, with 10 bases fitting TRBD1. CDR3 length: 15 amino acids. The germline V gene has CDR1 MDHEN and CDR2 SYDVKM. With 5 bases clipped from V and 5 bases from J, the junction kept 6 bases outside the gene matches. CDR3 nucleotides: TGTGCCAGCAGTCCATTGGACAGGGGGTATCAGCCCCAGCATTTT. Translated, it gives CASSPLDRGYQPQHF.

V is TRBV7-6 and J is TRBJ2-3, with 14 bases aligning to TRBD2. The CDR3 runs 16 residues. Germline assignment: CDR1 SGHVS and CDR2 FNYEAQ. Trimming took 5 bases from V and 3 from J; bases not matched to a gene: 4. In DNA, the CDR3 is TGTGCCAGCAGCCTTTGGACTAGCGGGGGGACAGATACGCAGTATTTT. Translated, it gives CASSLWTSGGTDTQYF.

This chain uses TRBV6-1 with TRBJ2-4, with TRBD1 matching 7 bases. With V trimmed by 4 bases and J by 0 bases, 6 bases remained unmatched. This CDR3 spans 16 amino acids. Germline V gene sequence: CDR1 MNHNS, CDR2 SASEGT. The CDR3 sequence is CASSAEGAGAKNIQYF. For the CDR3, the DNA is TGTGCCAGCAGTGCCGAGGGGGCAGGAGCCAAAAACATTCAGTACTTC.

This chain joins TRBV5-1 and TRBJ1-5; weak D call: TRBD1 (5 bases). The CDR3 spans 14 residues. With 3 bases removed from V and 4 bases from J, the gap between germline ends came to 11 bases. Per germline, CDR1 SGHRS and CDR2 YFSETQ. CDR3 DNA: TGCGCCAGCAGCTCCGCTCGACAGAATCAGCCCCAGCATTTT. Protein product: CASSSARQNQPQHF.

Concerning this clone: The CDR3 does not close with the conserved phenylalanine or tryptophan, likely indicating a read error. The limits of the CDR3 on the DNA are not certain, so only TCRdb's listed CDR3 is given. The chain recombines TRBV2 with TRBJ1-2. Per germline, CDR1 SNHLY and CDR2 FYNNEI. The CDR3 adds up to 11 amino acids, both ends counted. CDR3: CASSEEVRPKL.

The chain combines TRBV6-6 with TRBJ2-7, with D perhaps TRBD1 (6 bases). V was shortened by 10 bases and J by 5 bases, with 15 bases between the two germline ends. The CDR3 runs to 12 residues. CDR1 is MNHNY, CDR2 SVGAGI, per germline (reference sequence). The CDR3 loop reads CAIQSQGHEQYF. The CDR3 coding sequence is TGTGCCATCCAATCACAGGGACACGAGCAGTACTTC.

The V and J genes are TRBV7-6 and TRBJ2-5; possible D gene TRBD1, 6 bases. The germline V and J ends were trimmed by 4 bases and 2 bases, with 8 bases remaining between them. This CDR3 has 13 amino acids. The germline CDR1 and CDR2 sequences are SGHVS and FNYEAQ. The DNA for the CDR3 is TGTGCCAGCAGCTCAGGACAGCAAGAGACCCAGTACTTC. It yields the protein CASSSGQQETQYF.

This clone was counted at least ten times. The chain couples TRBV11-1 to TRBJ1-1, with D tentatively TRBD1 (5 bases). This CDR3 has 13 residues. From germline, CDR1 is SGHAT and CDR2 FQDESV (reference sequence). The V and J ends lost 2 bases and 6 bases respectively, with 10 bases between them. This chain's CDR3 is CASSLQGIAEAFF. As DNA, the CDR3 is TGTGCCAGCAGCTTACAGGGAATTGCTGAAGCTTTCTTT.

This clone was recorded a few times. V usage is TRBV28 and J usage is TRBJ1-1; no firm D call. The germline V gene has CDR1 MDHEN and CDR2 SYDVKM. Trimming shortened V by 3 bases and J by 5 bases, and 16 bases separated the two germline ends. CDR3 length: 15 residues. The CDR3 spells CASSFYSGYWTEAFF. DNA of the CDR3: TGTGCCAGCAGTTTCTATTCGGGGTACTGGACTGAAGCTTTCTTT. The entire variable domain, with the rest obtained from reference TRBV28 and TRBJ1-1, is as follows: DVKVTQSSRYLVKRTGEKVFLECVQDMDHENMFWYRQDPGLGLRLIYFSYDVKMKEKGDIPEGYSVSREKKERFSLILESASTNQTSMYLCASSFYSGYWTEAFFGQGTRLTVV.

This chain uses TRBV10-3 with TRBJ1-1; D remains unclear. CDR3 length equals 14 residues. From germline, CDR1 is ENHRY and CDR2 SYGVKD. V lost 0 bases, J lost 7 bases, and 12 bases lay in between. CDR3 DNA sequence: TGTGCCATCAGTGAGTCGGTGGCCACAAGTGAAGCTTTCTTT. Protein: CAISESVATSEAFF.